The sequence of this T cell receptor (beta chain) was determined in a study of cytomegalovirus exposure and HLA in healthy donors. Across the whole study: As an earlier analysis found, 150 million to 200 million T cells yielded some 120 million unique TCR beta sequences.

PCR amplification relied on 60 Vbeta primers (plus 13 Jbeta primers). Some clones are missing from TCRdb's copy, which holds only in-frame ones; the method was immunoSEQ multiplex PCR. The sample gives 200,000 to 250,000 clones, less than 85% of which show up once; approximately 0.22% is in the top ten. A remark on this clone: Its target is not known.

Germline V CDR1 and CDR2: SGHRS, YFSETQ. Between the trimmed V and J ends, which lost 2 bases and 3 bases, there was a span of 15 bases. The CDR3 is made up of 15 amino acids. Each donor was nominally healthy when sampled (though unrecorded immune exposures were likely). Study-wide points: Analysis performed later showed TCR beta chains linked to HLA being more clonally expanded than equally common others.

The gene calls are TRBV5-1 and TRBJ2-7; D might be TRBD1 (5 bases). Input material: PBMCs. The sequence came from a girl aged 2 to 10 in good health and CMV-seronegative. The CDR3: CASSFVLGVVYEQYF. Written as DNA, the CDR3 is TGCGCCAGCAGCTTCGTCCTAGGGGTGGTCTACGAGCAGTACTTC.